A single sample gave rise to the 27 T cell receptor beta chains below, sequenced in a study of blood T cell repertoires in COVID-19. The assay was immunoSEQ multiplex PCR, and TCRdb's table has in-frame clones only and misses some. Seen here are approximately 200,000 clones, roughly three quarters observed once, and the top ten hold nearly 6%. Input material: peripheral blood. These receptors all come from a woman aged 40 to 50 with COVID-19, enrolled during active disease.

A few counts support this clone. This rearrangement joins TRBV18 to TRBJ1-5; 9 nucleotides match TRBD1. Losses at the gene ends were 10 bases for V and 5 bases for J; bases not matched to a gene: 12. From germline, CDR1 is KGHSH and CDR2 LQKENI. The CDR3 sequence is 15 residues long. CDR3 in amino acids: CATSSGTGPHQPQHF. CDR3 bases: TGTGCCACCTCCAGTGGGACAGGGCCCCATCAGCCCCAGCATTTT.

The chain uses TRBV9 and TRBJ1-4; possibly TRBD1 for D (5 bases). This CDR3 spans 15 amino acids. Per the germline V gene, CDR1 is SGDLS and CDR2 is YYNGEE. The V and J ends lost 1 base and 5 bases respectively, with 12 bases between them. CDR3 nucleotides: TGTGCCAGCAGCGTATTCGGGCAGGGAAATGAAAAACTGTTTTTT. It encodes CASSVFGQGNEKLFF.

The V call is TRBV10-3, the J call TRBJ1-6; 8 bases map to TRBD1. With V trimmed by 7 bases and J by 7 bases, 9 bases remained unmatched. The germline V gene has CDR1 ENHRY and CDR2 SYGVKD. The CDR3 runs to 15 residues. CDR3: CAIKETGENNSPLHF. In nucleotides, the CDR3 is TGTGCCATCAAAGAGACAGGGGAGAACAATTCACCCCTCCACTTT.

A few counts support this clone. The V gene is TRBV2, the J gene TRBJ1-1, with D unresolved. Trimming took 8 bases from V and 1 from J, leaving 8 bases between them. The CDR3 is 12 amino acids. In germline, CDR1 is SNHLY, CDR2 FYNNEI. The CDR3 DNA reads as TGTGCCAGCCTTGCGGGGAACACTGAAGCTTTCTTT. As protein: CASLAGNTEAFF.

The V call is TRBV4-1, the J call TRBJ1-3; 7 bases fit TRBD1. Trimming took 5 bases from V and 0 from J; bases not matched to a gene: 10. Germline-derived CDR1 and CDR2 are MGHRA and YSYEKL. This CDR3 is built from 17 residues. The CDR3: CASSKAGTVNSGNTIYF. The CDR3 region has the DNA TGCGCCAGCAGCAAGGCCGGGACAGTAAACTCTGGAAACACCATATATTTT.

The V call is TRBV5-6, the J call TRBJ1-6; 7 bases map to TRBD1. The CDR3 contains 15 residues. Germline V lookup: CDR1 SGHDT, CDR2 YYEEEE. Unmatched junction bases numbered 1, after V lost 0 bases and J lost 4 bases. The CDR3 loop is CASSLGQGYNSPLHF. The CDR3 DNA reads as TGTGCCAGCAGCTTGGGACAGGGATATAATTCACCCCTCCACTTT.

The J gene is TRBJ2-3, the V gene TRBV15; D gene uncertain. The CDR3 length is 14 residues. Germline V gene data show CDR1 as LNHNV and CDR2 as YYDKDF (reference sequence). Trimming removed 1 base from V and 2 bases from J, with 7 bases in between. DNA for the CDR3: TGTGCCACCAGCAGAGGGGCAGCCACAGATACGCAGTATTTT. Its protein is CATSRGAATDTQYF. The full variable domain, rest sourced from reference TRBV15 and TRBJ2-3, is DAMVIQNPRYQVTQFGKPVTLSCSQTLNHNVMYWYQQKSSQAPKLLFHYYDKDFNNEADTPDNFQSRRPNTSFCFLDIRSPGLGDTAMYLCATSRGAATDTQYFGPGTRLTVL.

This clone was observed a few times. The chain employs TRBV10-3 and TRBJ2-5; tentative D call: TRBD2 (6 bases). Trimming removed 3 bases from V and 4 bases from J, with 15 bases in between. CDR3 length equals 15 residues. The germline V gene has CDR1 ENHRY and CDR2 SYGVKD. The CDR3 nucleotides read TGTGCCATCAGTGACCCTACGACTAGAGGAGAGACCCAGTACTTC. Translated, it gives CAISDPTTRGETQYF.

This rearrangement joins TRBV7-8 to TRBJ1-1; possible D gene TRBD1, 6 bases. The CDR3 extends over 15 amino acids. Germline V lookup: CDR1 SGHVS, CDR2 FQNEAQ. V lost 3 bases and J 12 bases, leaving 23 bases between the germline ends. The CDR3 reads CASSFGQILDGVTFF. The CDR3 coding sequence is TGTGCCAGCAGCTTCGGACAGATACTCGACGGGGTAACTTTCTTT.

The chain has TRBV1 and TRBJ2-1; the table's D gene call, TRBD2, was not cross checked with the DNA. TRBV1 is termed a pseudogene. This CDR3 region has 17 residues. The CDR3 sequence: CTSSQDLVAGVYNEQFF. CDR3 bases: TGCACCAGCAGCCAAGATCTGGTAGCGGGAGTCTACAATGAGCAGTTCTTC.

This clone was seen a handful of times. The gene calls are TRBV24-1 and TRBJ2-3, with 8 bases identical to TRBD1. Looked up from germline, CDR1 is KGHDR and CDR2 is SFDVKD. The length of the CDR3 is 15 residues. The trim removed 4 bases at V and 3 bases at J, leaving 5 bases unmatched. CDR3 nucleotides: TGTGCCACCAGTGACCCGACAGGGGCAACAGATACGCAGTATTTT. It codes for CATSDPTGATDTQYF.

The genes are TRBV30 and TRBJ2-3; 8 bases agree with TRBD1. Germline lookup yields CDR1 GTSNPN and CDR2 SVGIG (reference sequence). The CDR3 contains 13 residues. With 4 bases clipped from V and 0 bases from J, the junction kept 0 bases outside the gene matches. The CDR3 spells CAWNRGSTDTQYF. CDR3 nucleotide sequence: TGTGCCTGGAACAGGGGGAGCACAGATACGCAGTATTTT.

This chain connects TRBV6-2 or TRBV6-3 to TRBJ2-3; 10 nucleotides align to TRBD2. The CDR3 is 13 residues long. Germline V gene data show CDR1 as MNHEY and CDR2 as SVGEGT. After removal of 2 bases from V and 14 bases from J, the junction contained 7 bases not matched to a gene. The CDR3 DNA sequence: TGTGCCAGCAGTTACGGGGAGCGGGGGGGCCGGTATTTT. This translates into CASSYGERGGRYF.

The chain joins TRBV19 to TRBJ2-2, with 8 bases fitting TRBD1. Per germline, CDR1 LNHDA and CDR2 SQIVND (reference sequence). This CDR3 region has 17 residues. The V gene end was trimmed by 7 bases and the J gene end by 3 bases; junction bases not matched to a gene: 13. The CDR3 protein is CASTGHDRGVYTGELFF. In DNA form, the CDR3 reads TGTGCCAGTACCGGACACGACAGGGGAGTATACACCGGGGAGCTGTTTTTT.

The chain uses TRBV5-6 and TRBJ2-7, with TRBD2 matching 9 bases. CDR3 length: 17 residues. The V gene's germline CDR1 is SGHDT and CDR2 YYEEEE. Trimming cost V 2 bases and J 4 bases; bases outside gene matches: 13. The CDR3: CASSLAAGGHWGYEQYF. The CDR3 DNA reads as TGTGCCAGCAGCTTAGCTGCGGGAGGGCACTGGGGGTACGAGCAGTACTTC.

A note on this clone: As the CDR3 is not closed by the conserved phenylalanine or tryptophan, this likely results from a read error. The limits of the CDR3 on the DNA are not certain, so only TCRdb's listed CDR3 is given. This chain joins TRBV12-3 or TRBV12-4 and TRBJ1-2; TRBD1, the table's D call, lacks a check against the DNA. The CDR3 length equals 13 residues, ends included. CDR3: CASSPGTGSPELS.

The chain uses TRBV10-1 and TRBJ1-1, with a weak D call TRBD1 (6 bases). With 4 bases removed from V and 4 bases from J, the gap between germline ends came to 16 bases. Germline lookup yields CDR1 WNHNN and CDR2 SYGVQD (reference sequence). The CDR3 spans 15 residues. CDR3 sequence reads: CASSAGRATGTEAFF. For the CDR3, the DNA is TGCGCCAGCAGTGCGGGTCGCGCGACAGGCACTGAAGCTTTCTTT.

The genes are TRBV10-3 and TRBJ2-2; possible D gene TRBD1, 5 bases. Trimming removed 10 bases at V and 3 bases at J, with 15 bases between. The CDR3 consists of 14 residues. Germline V CDR1 and CDR2: ENHRY, SYGVKD. CDR3 sequence: CATMRDRDTGELFF. The CDR3 DNA is TGTGCCACCATGCGAGACAGAGACACCGGGGAGCTGTTTTTT.

The chain combines TRBV11-3 with TRBJ2-1; 12 bases are shared with TRBD2. The germline V gene has CDR1 SGHNT and CDR2 YENEEA. V lost 8 bases and J lost 3; bases outside the gene matches: 8. The CDR3 has 16 amino acids. The DNA of the CDR3 is TGTGCCAGCTCGGAACTAGCGGGAGGCCACTACAATGAGCAGTTCTTC. Its protein is CASSELAGGHYNEQFF.

The chain employs TRBV5-6 and TRBJ2-3, with D maybe TRBD2 (6 bases). Trimming shortened V by 3 bases and J by 6 bases, and 17 bases separated the two germline ends. The CDR3 loop spans 15 amino acids. CDR1 SGHDT and CDR2 YYEEEE come from the germline V gene. In nucleotides, the CDR3 is TGTGCCAGCAGCTGGGCGGAGGGTCGCTATGATACGCAGTATTTT. This gives the protein CASSWAEGRYDTQYF.

The V gene is TRBV27, the J gene TRBJ1-3; 10 nucleotides line up with TRBD1. CDR1 and CDR2 from the germline V gene are MNHEY and SMNVEV (reference sequence). This CDR3 region has 17 residues. V lost 5 bases to trimming and J lost 0 bases; unmatched junction nucleotides: 7. CDR3 nucleotides: TGTGCCAGCAGTCCGTGGACAGGGGGTAGCTCTGGAAACACCATATATTTT. Residues: CASSPWTGGSSGNTIYF.

The chain is built from TRBV7-6 and TRBJ2-3, with D possibly matching TRBD1 (6 bases). The V end lost 5 bases, the J end lost 6 bases, and 12 bases lay between the germline ends. The CDR3 loop spans 13 amino acids. In germline, CDR1 is SGHVS, CDR2 FNYEAQ. The CDR3 reads CASSGRQADTQYF. In DNA, the CDR3 is TGTGCCAGCAGCGGAAGACAGGCTGATACGCAGTATTTT.

The chain carries TRBV25-1 and TRBJ2-1, with 8 bases fitting TRBD1. After removal of 2 bases from V and 7 bases from J, the junction contained 1 base not matched to a gene. Looked up from germline, CDR1 is MGHDK and CDR2 is SYGVNS. The CDR3 contains 13 residues. The CDR3 DNA reads as TGTGCCAGCAGTGAAGACAGGGGTAATGAGCAGTTCTTC. This gives the protein CASSEDRGNEQFF.

The CDR3 here is CASSPSGGSYNEQFF. Written as DNA, the CDR3 is TGCGCCAGCAGCCCGAGCGGGGGGTCCTACAATGAGCAGTTCTTC. This chain joins TRBV5-1 and TRBJ2-1, with 9 bases lining up with TRBD2. V trimming: 4 bases; J trimming: 1 base; junction bases outside the gene matches: 3. CDR3 length: 15 residues. From germline, CDR1 is SGHRS and CDR2 YFSETQ.

V is TRBV6-6 and J is TRBJ2-7, with D hard to call. The V gene's germline CDR1 is MNHNY and CDR2 SVGAGI (reference sequence). The V gene lost 4 bases and the J gene lost 3 bases, with 13 bases spanning the gap. There are 14 residues in the CDR3. The CDR3 loop is CASSSPYENYEQYF. In DNA form, the CDR3 reads TGTGCCAGCAGTTCCCCGTACGAGAACTACGAGCAGTACTTC.

The rearrangement links TRBV2 to TRBJ2-3, with D possibly TRBD2 on 5 matching bases. The CDR3 consists of 15 residues. The V and J ends lost 6 bases and 2 bases respectively, with 15 bases between them. Germline-derived CDR1 and CDR2 are SNHLY and FYNNEI. As DNA, the CDR3 is TGTGCCAGCAGGAGAGGGCTGCCGGACACAGATACGCAGTATTTT. Protein sequence: CASRRGLPDTDTQYF.

With regard to this clone: This same CDR3 is encoded by further DNA sequences in the sample. The chain carries TRBV3-1 (or the pseudogene TRBV3-2) and TRBJ2-7; 12 nucleotides match TRBD2. The CDR3 totals 16 residues. Unmatched junction bases numbered 1, after V lost 1 base and J lost 0 bases. Looked up from germline, CDR1 is LGHDT and CDR2 is YNNKEL (reference sequence). The CDR3 bases are TGTGCCAGCAGCCAAGGACTAGCGGGGGACTCCTACGAGCAGTACTTC. Translation gives CASSQGLAGDSYEQYF.